What follows is one T cell receptor (beta chain) and its context. Its binding antigen is unknown. Base quality data are lacking; no much larger clone is found one base away. The data belong to a study of cytomegalovirus exposure and HLA in healthy donors (dated by TCRdb to the late 2010s). A note on the overall study: In an earlier analysis of 587 of the donors, 250 to 300 Gb of sequence data and some 100 million unique TCR beta sequences from about 180 million T cells were reported. Class I and class II HLA loci were covered by the typing at four-digit resolution. A later analysis re-examined previously published TCR beta repertoires from hundreds of donors and added high-resolution HLA genotyping to investigate patterns of TCR occurrence. Donor age, sex, ethnicity and CMV serostatus were compiled alongside the repertoire data. Rather than using new phenotypic data, the later analysis identified candidate immune exposures from TCR beta sequences and from how often those sequences occurred across donors. On average, roughly 250,000 unique TCR beta nucleotide sequences were sequenced per donor among 398 genotyped donors of the cohort, with roughly 20% of those sequences being non-productive. Several DR-DQ haplotypes were handled as single units for association and clustering, since linkage in the cohort was strong. An earlier analysis of 587 of the donors used high-throughput TCR beta sequencing to judge whether each TCR beta V gene segment behaved as functional or pseudogenic. All discovery cohort repertoires had been generated on a single sequencing platform. The genetic ancestry cluster associated with self-reported Caucasian donors included over 65% of the 398 genotyped donors. The aim of the study was to test whether cataloging public T cell receptors could identify signatures of past pathogen exposure. To predict cytomegalovirus infection status, the study brought together high-throughput TCR immunosequencing, statistical association of individual TCRs with disease status, and machine learning. Using immunosequencing, the study profiled T cell repertoires from around 680 subjects and related those repertoires to cytomegalovirus serostatus. A later genetic analysis used genome-wide SNP genotypes for about 65% of the 666 donors, treating that subset as a discovery cohort. A separate validation cohort of roughly 130 different subjects was used in addition to the 666-subject first cohort. An early release that covered roughly 600 HLA-typed donors contained about 300 gigabases of sequencing data and around 85 million unique TCR sequences. Typing coverage varied by locus: roughly 620-640 donors for A, B, C, DRB1 and DQB1; more than 500 for DQA1; over 600 for DPA1; approximately 450 for DPB1. The investigation overall reported the following: Across donors, most TCR sequences were observed very rarely, whereas some public TCRs were present in many individuals. For the cohort, immune exposure information was limited to CMV serostatus. V-gene and J-gene trimming of TCR beta chains was associated with a missense DCLRE1C variant in a later genetic analysis, and the association was replicated in an independent cohort. In a later analysis, HLA-associated TCR beta chains were found to be more clonally expanded and to have lower generation probabilities than equally common non-associated chains. A total of some 180 TCR beta chains were listed by the study as associated with cytomegalovirus. An earlier analysis of roughly 570 of the donors showed that most TCR beta V segments appeared in productive rearrangements either about 87% or about 30% of the time, which broadly matched IMGT annotations. The classifier was reported to diagnose cytomegalovirus status with high specificity and sensitivity in both the original and validation cohorts. According to a later analysis, parvovirus B19, influenza, CMV and Epstein-Barr virus appeared linked to several top co-occurrence clusters. The presence/absence analyses assumed that sequencing depth was roughly uniform across donors, and that assumption may not be true. A later analysis associated about 16,000 TCR beta sequences with specific HLA alleles at a false discovery rate of 0.05. According to a later analysis, most CMV-associated TCR beta chains appeared to be HLA-restricted, and the HLA associations seemed to be driven largely by CMV exposure. Strong co-occurrence of HLA alleles, especially DR and DQ, made assigning TCR associations to individual alleles difficult. The earlier analysis of 587 of the donors excluded about 16 rarely observed V segments, including chromosome 9 orphons, because counts were too low. It was suggested by the authors that the approach could potentially be generalized to other disease states and immunological phenotypes. A further reported finding was that TCR beta sequences accurately predicted the HLA-A and HLA-B alleles for most subjects in the first cohort. The sequencing pipeline was judged likely to have produced a cluster of highly shared sequence variants as a technical artifact. In a later analysis, the rate of TCR association differed among HLA loci, with DRB1 alleles having the most associated TCRs and HLA-C alleles having the fewest. In vitro tests confirmed that a few of the cytomegalovirus-associated TCR beta chains recognize cytomegalovirus antigens. Some IMGT-functional V segments, including TRBV6-2 and TRBV6-3, could not be distinguished by the 87-base-pair reads and were therefore excluded. A later genetic analysis reported fewer N-insertions in productive TCRs among donors in an Asian-associated ancestry cluster than the 666-donor mean. Because HLA typing was unavailable for some donors at each locus, only the typed subset was used in association tests. In this cohort, only TCR beta chains were sequenced, and detectable features were limited by the absence of alpha or paired-chain data. Correlated functional status among segregating V segments might be attributable to linkage disequilibrium, but an unknown experimental factor could not be ruled out.

In total, roughly 710 healthy bone marrow donors made up the cohort. All cohort members were sampled while nominally healthy, although unrecorded immune exposures were likely present. The donor was CMV seropositive and belonged to the group of around 300 seropositive cohort members. A peripheral blood sample was provided by each donor, and peripheral blood mononuclear cells were used for TCR beta sequencing. Genomic DNA was extracted from the blood cell samples with the Qiagen DNeasy Blood Extraction Kit. Trimming costs V 6 bases and J 7 bases, and their ends lie 18 bases apart. According to the germline V gene (reference sequence), CDR1 reads MNHEY and CDR2 reads SMNVEV. The cysteine opens and the phenylalanine closes a CDR3 of 14 amino acids. Left in the record is the CDR3 DNA by itself, 42 bases read in frame from the first base. The receptor library was made with the immunoSEQ multiplex PCR assay. For the multiplex PCR, a mixture combining 60 forward primers for TCR Vbeta segments and 13 reverse primers for TCR Jbeta segments was used. The CDR3 region of rearranged TCR beta genes was amplified from genomic DNA with a multiplex PCR assay. On the Illumina HiSeq System, the amplified TCR beta libraries were sequenced as 87-base-pair reads. Concerning the study's data processing: Across the 670 or so repertoires, a later analysis counted 80 million or so unique TCR beta chains, around 11 million of which were shared by at least two donors. Raw reads were error-corrected and collapsed into unique sequences with a nearest-neighbor algorithm that merged closely related sequences to remove PCR and sequencing errors. To assign V, D and J gene segments, CDR3 sequences were aligned to IMGT reference sequences. For a sequence to be retained, a match of at least six nucleotides was required to both a V gene segment and a J gene segment. A rearrangement counted as productive if the CDR3 had no stop codons and remained in frame with V and J, and every other rearrangement counted as non-productive. CDR3 was defined by IMGT convention, running from the second conserved V-encoded cysteine to the conserved J-encoded phenylalanine. Sequences without an unambiguous match to a single V gene segment were excluded from the earlier analysis of approximately 600 of the donors. An earlier analysis of about 590 of the donors classified V segments as functional when productive rearrangements were above 56.7% and as segregating when the standard deviation between donors was above 5%. To diagnose cytomegalovirus status from the catalog of TCR beta chain sequences, a statistical classification framework was built. In a later analysis, TCR nucleotide sequences were compared against IMGT/GENE-DB human TR gene sequences so that V and J genes could be assigned. In a later analysis, CDR3 sequences and most-parsimonious VDJ recombination scenarios were assigned using the TCRdist pipeline. In a later analysis, each TCR beta chain was defined by its CDR3 amino acid sequence together with its V-gene family, and reads without a unique V-gene family were excluded. To address suspected cross-contamination and a sequencing artifact, a later analysis removed approximately 590 highly shared, low-generation-probability nucleotide sequences. In a later analysis, a clonal expansion index for each public chain was calculated from normalized within-repertoire ranks of inferred template counts. In a later analysis, generation probabilities were computed using a VDJ recombination model fitted to out-of-frame rearrangements, and the results were checked against IGoR. A later analysis scored TCR-TCR, TCR-HLA and TCR-CMV co-occurrence with hypergeometric tests, applying a repertoire-size bias correction to TCR pairs. False discovery rates were estimated in a later analysis by permuting HLA or CMV assignments 20 times. In a later analysis, co-occurring TCRs were grouped using DBSCAN, and TCRdist sequence similarity was added for clustering within HLA-allele-positive subsets. For co-occurrence clustering, repertoires with fewer than 30,000 or more than 120,000 public chains were excluded, along with a handful of repertoires with anomalous nucleotide sharing. TCRdb provides this immuneACCESS table in a form limited to in-frame rearrangements. Some clones are lacking; in checked studies, under half of them reflect an unresolved V gene, and why the rest are absent is not known. For V, J and clone size, that table is used; D and trimming come from the DNA. In this sample the table shows 160,000 or so clones, 75% to 80% of which occur a single time. Of the sample, 6% to 7% falls within the top ten clones.

Material for sequencing was PBMCs. This TCR was sampled from a man aged 35 to 55 in good health and CMV-seropositive. The chain couples TRBV27 to TRBJ1-2, with a weak D call of TRBD1 (5 bases match). The CDR3 protein: CASSVSRTTPGYTF. DNA sequence: TGTGCCAGCAGCGTATCGAGGACAACCCCTGGCTACACCTTC.